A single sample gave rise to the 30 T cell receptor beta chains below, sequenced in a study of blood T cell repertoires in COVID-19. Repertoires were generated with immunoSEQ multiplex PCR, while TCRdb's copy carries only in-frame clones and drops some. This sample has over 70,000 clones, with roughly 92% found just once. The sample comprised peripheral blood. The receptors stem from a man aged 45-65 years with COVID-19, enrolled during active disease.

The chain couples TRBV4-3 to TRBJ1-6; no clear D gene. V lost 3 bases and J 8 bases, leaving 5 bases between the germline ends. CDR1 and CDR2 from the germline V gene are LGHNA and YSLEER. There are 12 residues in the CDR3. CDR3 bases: TGCGCCAGCAGCCAGGACTATTCACCCCTCCACTTT. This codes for CASSQDYSPLHF.

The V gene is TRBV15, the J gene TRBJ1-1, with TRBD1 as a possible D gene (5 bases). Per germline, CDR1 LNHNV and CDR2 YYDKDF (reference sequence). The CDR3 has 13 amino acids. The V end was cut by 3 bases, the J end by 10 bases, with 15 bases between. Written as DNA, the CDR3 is TGTGCCACCAGCAGGGAGACAGACACCGGAGCTTTCTTT. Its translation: CATSRETDTGAFF.

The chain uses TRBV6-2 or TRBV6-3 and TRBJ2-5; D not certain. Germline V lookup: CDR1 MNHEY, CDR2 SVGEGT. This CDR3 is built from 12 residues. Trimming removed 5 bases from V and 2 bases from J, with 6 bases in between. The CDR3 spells CASSGTQETQYF. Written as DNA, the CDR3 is TGTGCCAGCAGTGGCACGCAAGAGACCCAGTACTTC.

The CDR3 nucleotides read TGTGCCAGCAGCTCCCAGGGGTTAGCCTACGAGCAGTACTTC. It specifies CASSSQGLAYEQYF. This chain links TRBV7-8 with TRBJ2-7, with D perhaps matching TRBD1 (6 bases). Germline assignment: CDR1 SGHVS and CDR2 FQNEAQ. The CDR3 has 14 amino acids. V lost 4 bases and J 2 bases, leaving 12 bases between the germline ends.

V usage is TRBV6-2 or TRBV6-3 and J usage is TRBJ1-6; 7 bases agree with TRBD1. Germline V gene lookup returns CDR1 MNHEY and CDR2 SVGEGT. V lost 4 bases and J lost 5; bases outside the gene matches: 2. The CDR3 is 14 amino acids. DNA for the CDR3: TGTGCCAGCAGTTTGGACAGGAATAATTCACCCCTCCACTTT. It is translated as CASSLDRNNSPLHF.

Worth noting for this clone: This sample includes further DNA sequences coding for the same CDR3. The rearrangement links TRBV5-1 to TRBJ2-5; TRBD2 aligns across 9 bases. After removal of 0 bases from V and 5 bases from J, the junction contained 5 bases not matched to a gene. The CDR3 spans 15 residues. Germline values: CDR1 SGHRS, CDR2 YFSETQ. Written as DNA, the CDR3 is TGCGCCAGCAGCTTGGATAGCGGGAGACGGGAGACCCAGTACTTC. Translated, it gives CASSLDSGRRETQYF. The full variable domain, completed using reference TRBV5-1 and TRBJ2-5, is KAGVTQTPRYLIKTRGQQVTLSCSPISGHRSVSWYQQTPGQGLQFLFEYFSETQRNKGNFPGRFSGRQFSNSRSEMNVSTLELGDSALYLCASSLDSGRRETQYFGPGTRLLVL.

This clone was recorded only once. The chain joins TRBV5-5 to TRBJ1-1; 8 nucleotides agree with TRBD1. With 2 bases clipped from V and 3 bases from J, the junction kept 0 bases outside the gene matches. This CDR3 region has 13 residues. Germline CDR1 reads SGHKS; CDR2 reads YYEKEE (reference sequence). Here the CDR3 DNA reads TGTGCCAGCAGCTTACAGGGGGACACTGAAGCTTTCTTT. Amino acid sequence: CASSLQGDTEAFF.

DNA for the CDR3: TGCGCCAGCAGCCTACGGACTAGCGGCACAGATACGCAGTATTTT. As protein: CASSLRTSGTDTQYF. The rearrangement links TRBV4-1 to TRBJ2-3; 9 bases line up with TRBD2. Trimming took 4 bases from V and 1 from J; bases not matched to a gene: 3. Germline CDR1 MGHRA, CDR2 YSYEKL. The CDR3 is made up of 15 amino acids.

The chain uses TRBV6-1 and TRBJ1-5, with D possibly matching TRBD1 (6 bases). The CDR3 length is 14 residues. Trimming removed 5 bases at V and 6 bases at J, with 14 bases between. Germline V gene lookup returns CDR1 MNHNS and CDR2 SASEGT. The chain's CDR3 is CASSSGRGAQPQHF. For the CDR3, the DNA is TGTGCCAGCAGTTCAGGGAGGGGGGCTCAGCCCCAGCATTTT.

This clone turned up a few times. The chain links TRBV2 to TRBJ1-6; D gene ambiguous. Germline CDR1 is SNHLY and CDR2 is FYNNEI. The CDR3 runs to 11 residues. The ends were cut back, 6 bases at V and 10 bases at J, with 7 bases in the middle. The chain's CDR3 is CASSSGSPLHF. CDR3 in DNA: TGTGCCAGCAGCTCGGGGTCACCCCTCCACTTT.

This CDR3 is CASTTAGTGITGELFF. CDR3 DNA: TGTGCCAGTACCACAGCCGGGACAGGGATCACCGGGGAGCTGTTTTTT. The chain uses TRBV19 and TRBJ2-2; TRBD1 matches 9 bases. Germline CDR1 LNHDA, CDR2 SQIVND (reference sequence). This CDR3 contains 16 residues. After removal of 7 bases from V and 4 bases from J, the junction contained 10 bases not matched to a gene.

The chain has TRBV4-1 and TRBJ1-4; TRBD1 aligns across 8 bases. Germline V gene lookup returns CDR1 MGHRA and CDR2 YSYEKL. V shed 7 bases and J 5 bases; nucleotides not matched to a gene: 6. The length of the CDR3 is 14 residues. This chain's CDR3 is CASTLQGVNEKLFF. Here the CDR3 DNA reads TGCGCCAGCACCCTACAGGGGGTAAATGAAAAACTGTTTTTT.

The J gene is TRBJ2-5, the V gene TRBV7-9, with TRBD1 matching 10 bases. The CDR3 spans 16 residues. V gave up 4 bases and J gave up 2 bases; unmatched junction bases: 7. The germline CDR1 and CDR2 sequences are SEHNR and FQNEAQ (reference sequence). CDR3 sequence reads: CASSSQTGGLQETQYF. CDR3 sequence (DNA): TGTGCCAGCAGCTCCCAGACAGGGGGCCTTCAAGAGACCCAGTACTTC.

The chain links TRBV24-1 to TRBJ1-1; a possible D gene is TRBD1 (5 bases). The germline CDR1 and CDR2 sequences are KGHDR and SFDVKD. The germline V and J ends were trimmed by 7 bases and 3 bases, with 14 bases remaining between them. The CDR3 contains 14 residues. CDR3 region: CATRSTGGDTEAFF. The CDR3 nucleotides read TGTGCCACCAGATCGACCGGGGGGGACACTGAAGCTTTCTTT.

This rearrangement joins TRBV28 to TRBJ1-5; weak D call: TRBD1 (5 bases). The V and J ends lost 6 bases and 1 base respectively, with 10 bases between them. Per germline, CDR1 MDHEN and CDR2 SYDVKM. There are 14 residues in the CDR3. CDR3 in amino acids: CASRTGGSNQPQHF. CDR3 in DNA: TGTGCCAGCAGAACCGGGGGGAGCAATCAGCCCCAGCATTTT. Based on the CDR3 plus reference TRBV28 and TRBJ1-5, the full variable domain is DVKVTQSSRYLVKRTGEKVFLECVQDMDHENMFWYRQDPGLGLRLIYFSYDVKMKEKGDIPEGYSVSREKKERFSLILESASTNQTSMYLCASRTGGSNQPQHFGDGTRLSIL.

CDR3 bases: TGTGCCAGCAGTTTAAGGGGGAACTCCTACAATGAGCAGTTCTTC. It is translated as CASSLRGNSYNEQFF. The chain recombines TRBV28 with TRBJ2-1; D might be TRBD1 (6 bases). CDR1 MDHEN and CDR2 SYDVKM come from the germline V gene. The V gene lost 2 bases and the J gene lost 0 bases, with 8 bases spanning the gap. The CDR3 sequence is 15 residues long.

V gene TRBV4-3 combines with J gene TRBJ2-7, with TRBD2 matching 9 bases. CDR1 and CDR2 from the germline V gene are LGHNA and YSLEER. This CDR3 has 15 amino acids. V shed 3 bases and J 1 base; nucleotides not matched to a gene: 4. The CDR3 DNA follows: TGCGCCAGCAGCCAGGGTCTAGCGGGGTCCTACGAGCAGTACTTC. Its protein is CASSQGLAGSYEQYF.

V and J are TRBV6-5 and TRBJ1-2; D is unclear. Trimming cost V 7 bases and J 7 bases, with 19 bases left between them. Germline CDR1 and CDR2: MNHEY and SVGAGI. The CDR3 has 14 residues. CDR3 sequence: CASMTWGGKVGYTF. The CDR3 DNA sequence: TGTGCCAGCATGACCTGGGGAGGGAAGGTTGGCTACACCTTC.

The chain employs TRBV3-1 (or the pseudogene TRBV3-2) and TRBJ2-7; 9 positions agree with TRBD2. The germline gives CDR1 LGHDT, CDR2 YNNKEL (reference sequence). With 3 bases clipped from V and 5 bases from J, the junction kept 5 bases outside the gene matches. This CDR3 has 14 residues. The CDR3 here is CASSQAAGGDEQYF. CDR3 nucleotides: TGTGCCAGCAGCCAGGCCGCGGGGGGGGACGAGCAGTACTTC.

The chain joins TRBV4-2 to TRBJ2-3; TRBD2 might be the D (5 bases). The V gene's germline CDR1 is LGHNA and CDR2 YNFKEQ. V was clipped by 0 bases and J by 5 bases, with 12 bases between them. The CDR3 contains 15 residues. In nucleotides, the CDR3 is TGTGCCAGCAGCCAAGATGGCGGGTCCGGAGATACGCAGTATTTT. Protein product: CASSQDGGSGDTQYF.

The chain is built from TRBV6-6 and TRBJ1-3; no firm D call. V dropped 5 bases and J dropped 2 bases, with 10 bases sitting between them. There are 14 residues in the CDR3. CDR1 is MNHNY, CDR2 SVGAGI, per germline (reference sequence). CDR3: CASSLREAGNTIYF. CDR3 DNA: TGTGCCAGCAGTCTCCGGGAGGCTGGAAACACCATATATTTT.

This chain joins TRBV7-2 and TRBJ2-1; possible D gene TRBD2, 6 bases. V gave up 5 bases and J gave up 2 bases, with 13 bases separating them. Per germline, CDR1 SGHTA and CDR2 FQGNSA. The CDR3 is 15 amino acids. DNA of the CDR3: TGTGCCAGCAGCATCTTAGCGGACACCTACAATGAGCAGTTCTTC. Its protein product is CASSILADTYNEQFF.

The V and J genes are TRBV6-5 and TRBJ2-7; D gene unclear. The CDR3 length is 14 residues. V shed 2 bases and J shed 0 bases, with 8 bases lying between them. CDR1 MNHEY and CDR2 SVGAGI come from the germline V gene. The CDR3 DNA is TGTGCCAGCAGTTACACAGAAAGCTCCTACGAGCAGTACTTC. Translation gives CASSYTESSYEQYF.

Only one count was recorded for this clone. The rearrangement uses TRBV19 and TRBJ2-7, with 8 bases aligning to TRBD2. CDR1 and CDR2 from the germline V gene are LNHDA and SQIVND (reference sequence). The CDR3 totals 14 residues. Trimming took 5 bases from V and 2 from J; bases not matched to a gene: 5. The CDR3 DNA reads TGTGCCAGTAGTCCTAGCGGGCTCACCTACGAGCAGTACTTC. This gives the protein CASSPSGLTYEQYF.

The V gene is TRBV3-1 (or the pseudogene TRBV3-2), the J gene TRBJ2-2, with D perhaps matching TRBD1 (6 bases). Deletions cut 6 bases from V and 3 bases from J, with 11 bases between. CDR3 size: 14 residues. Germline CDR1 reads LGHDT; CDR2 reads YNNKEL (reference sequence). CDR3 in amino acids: CASRGQPYTGELFF. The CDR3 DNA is TGTGCCAGCAGAGGACAGCCGTACACCGGGGAGCTGTTTTTT.

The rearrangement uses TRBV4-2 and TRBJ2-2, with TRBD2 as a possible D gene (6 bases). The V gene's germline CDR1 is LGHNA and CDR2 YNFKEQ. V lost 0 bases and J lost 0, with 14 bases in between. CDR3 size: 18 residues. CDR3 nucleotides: TGTGCCAGCAGCCAAGAATTGCGGGACGACGCGAACACCGGGGAGCTGTTTTTT. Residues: CASSQELRDDANTGELFF.

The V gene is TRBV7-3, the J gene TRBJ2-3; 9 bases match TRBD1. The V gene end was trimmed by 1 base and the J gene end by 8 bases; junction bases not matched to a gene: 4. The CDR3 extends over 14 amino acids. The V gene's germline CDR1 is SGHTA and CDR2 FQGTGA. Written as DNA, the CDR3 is TGTGCCAGCAGCTTAATGGAGGGACAGGGTACGCAGTATTTT. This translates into CASSLMEGQGTQYF.

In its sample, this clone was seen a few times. The CDR3 loop is CASSQVGRSSYEQYF. The CDR3 DNA reads TGCGCCAGCAGCCAAGTCGGAAGGAGCTCCTACGAGCAGTACTTC. This chain joins TRBV4-1 and TRBJ2-7, with no clear D. Germline V gene sequence: CDR1 MGHRA, CDR2 YSYEKL. The V end was cut by 1 base, the J end by 0 bases, with 10 bases between. The CDR3 spans 15 residues.

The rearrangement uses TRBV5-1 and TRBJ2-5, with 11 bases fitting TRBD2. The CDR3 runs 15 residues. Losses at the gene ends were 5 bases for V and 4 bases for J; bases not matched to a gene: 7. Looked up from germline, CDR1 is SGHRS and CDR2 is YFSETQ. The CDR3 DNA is TGCGCCAGCAGTAACGTAGCGGGAGGGAGAGAGACCCAGTACTTC. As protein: CASSNVAGGRETQYF.

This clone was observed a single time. The CDR3 DNA sequence: TGTGCCAGTAGTCTCGGACAGGGGAGAGAGAACACTGAAGCTTTCTTT. This sequence encodes CASSLGQGRENTEAFF. V is TRBV19 and J is TRBJ1-1; TRBD1 matches at 9 bases. Germline CDR1 LNHDA, CDR2 SQIVND (reference sequence). The CDR3 has 16 amino acids. J lost 1 base, V lost 5 bases, and 8 bases had no gene match.